The sequence of this T cell receptor beta chain was determined in a study of blood T cell repertoires in COVID-19. The assay was immunoSEQ multiplex PCR, and TCRdb's table has in-frame clones only and misses some. The repertoire holds about 290,000 clones, with roughly nine tenths as singletons. The receptor's source is a woman between 40 and 55 years old who had recovered from COVID-19. Specimen: peripheral blood.

This chain's CDR3 is CASSLSSGRQETQYF. The CDR3 DNA is TGTGCCAGCAGTTTATCTAGCGGCCGTCAAGAGACCCAGTACTTC. This chain uses TRBV28 with TRBJ2-5; 7 bases align to TRBD2. J was trimmed by 2 bases and V by 1 base; bases with no gene match: 4. From germline, CDR1 is MDHEN and CDR2 SYDVKM. CDR3 length equals 15 residues.